Following are 28 T cell receptor beta chains from one sample sequenced in a study of blood T cell repertoires in COVID-19. Some clones are missing from TCRdb's copy, which holds only in-frame ones; the method was immunoSEQ multiplex PCR. The sample includes tens of thousands of clones, more than 70% of them seen just once. Sequencing was done on a sample of peripheral blood. All receptors come from a human donor in a cohort sampled during active COVID-19.

The chain couples TRBV5-6 to TRBJ1-1; D perhaps matches TRBD1 (5 bases). Germline loops: CDR1 SGHDT, CDR2 YYEEEE. Deletions cut 4 bases from V and 0 bases from J, with 16 bases between. The CDR3 spans 16 residues. CDR3: CASSPGTGGMNTEAFF. Written as DNA, the CDR3 is TGTGCCAGCAGCCCCGGGACGGGGGGGATGAACACTGAAGCTTTCTTT.

The V call is TRBV30, the J call TRBJ2-5; unclear D gene. Germline values: CDR1 GTSNPN, CDR2 SVGIG (reference sequence). Trimming removed 1 base from V and 1 base from J, with 7 bases in between. This CDR3 region has 13 residues. CDR3 bases: TGTGCCTGGAGTGCCTCCAGCCAAGAGACCCAGTACTTC. Encoded protein: CAWSASSQETQYF.

The chain combines TRBV19 with TRBJ2-7, with TRBD1 as a possible D gene (5 bases). V lost 5 bases and J 4 bases, leaving 18 bases between the germline ends. This CDR3 is built from 15 residues. CDR1 is LNHDA and CDR2 is SQIVND in the germline V gene (reference sequence). The CDR3 DNA is TGTGCCAGTAGTCCACGCCCGCAGGGCGGTTACGAGCAGTACTTC. This gives the protein CASSPRPQGGYEQYF.

This chain joins TRBV5-1 and TRBJ1-4; perhaps TRBD1 as D (6 bases). The V end lost 1 base, the J end lost 7 bases, and 17 bases lay between the germline ends. The germline gives CDR1 SGHRS, CDR2 YFSETQ. CDR3 length: 16 amino acids. The CDR3 bases are TGCGCCAGCAGCTTGCAGGGTATAGGGGGAAGTGAAAAACTGTTTTTT. Translation: CASSLQGIGGSEKLFF.

This chain connects TRBV5-4 to TRBJ2-7; 9 nucleotides line up with TRBD1. The DNA end lines up better with TRBJ2-5; the J call may be wrong. The CDR3 sequence is 14 residues long. The germline gives CDR1 SGHNT, CDR2 YYREEE (reference sequence). The CDR3 reads CASSSGQGQETQYF. In DNA form, the CDR3 reads TGTGCCAGCAGCTCGGGACAGGGCCAGGAGACCCAGTACTTC.

This sequence joins TRBV28 and TRBJ1-5; the match to TRBD1 covers 9 bases. Trimming cost V 5 bases and J 5 bases; bases outside gene matches: 4. This CDR3 has 14 amino acids. CDR1 and CDR2 from the germline V gene are MDHEN and SYDVKM. The CDR3, as DNA: TGTGCCAGCAGTGACGGGACAGGGTATCAGCCCCAGCATTTT. Its protein is CASSDGTGYQPQHF.

The chain carries TRBV3-1 (or the pseudogene TRBV3-2) and TRBJ2-5; D might be TRBD2 (6 bases). Germline V gives CDR1 LGHDT, CDR2 YNNKEL (reference sequence). V was shortened by 0 bases and J by 4 bases, with 6 bases between the two germline ends. CDR3 length: 13 residues. CDR3 protein: CASSQEGGETQYF. The DNA of the CDR3 is TGTGCCAGCAGCCAAGAGGGGGGAGAGACCCAGTACTTC.

The chain is built from TRBV9 and TRBJ1-6, with 9 positions matching TRBD1. This CDR3 region has 16 residues. V shed 4 bases and J 5 bases; nucleotides not matched to a gene: 7. CDR1 is SGDLS, CDR2 YYNGEE, per germline. CDR3 DNA: TGTGCCAGCAGCCCTTCGGGACAGGGAAATAATTCACCCCTCCACTTT. Protein: CASSPSGQGNNSPLHF.

The chain couples TRBV23-1 to TRBJ2-1; D perhaps matches TRBD1 (6 bases). TRBV23-1 counts as an open reading frame of uncertain function. V was pared by 3 bases and J by 4 bases, with 13 bases between. The CDR3 is 15 amino acids. For the CDR3, the DNA is TGCGCCAGCAGTCAGACCTTACAGGGTTACAATGAGCAGTTCTTC. Translation gives CASSQTLQGYNEQFF.

CDR3 bases: TGTGCCACCAGTGATGACCTAGGGAGTCAAAATGAGCAGTTCTTC. Translating gives CATSDDLGSQNEQFF. The rearrangement links TRBV24-1 to TRBJ2-1; possibly TRBD2 for D (5 bases). Germline V CDR1 and CDR2: KGHDR, SFDVKD. Trimming left V 3 bases short and J 7 bases short, with 15 bases between. The CDR3 length is 15 residues.

CDR3 coding DNA: TGTGCCAGCAGCAGAGACAGGGGAGTTGCTTTCTTT. Its translation: CASSRDRGVAFF. This rearrangement joins TRBV5-8 to TRBJ1-1; 8 bases are shared with TRBD1. The CDR3 totals 12 residues. Per germline, CDR1 SGHTS and CDR2 YDEGEE. V shed 4 bases and J 11 bases; nucleotides not matched to a gene: 7.

This chain joins TRBV25-1 and TRBJ1-1; a weak D match, TRBD1 (6 bases). CDR1 is MGHDK and CDR2 is SYGVNS in the germline V gene. Trimming shortened V by 6 bases and J by 5 bases, and 10 bases separated the two germline ends. This CDR3 has 12 amino acids. CDR3 sequence reads: CASSARGTEAFF. For the CDR3, the DNA is TGTGCCAGCAGCGCCAGGGGTACTGAAGCTTTCTTT.

The rearrangement joins TRBV28 to TRBJ1-5, with no clear D. CDR3 size: 14 residues. V dropped 4 bases and J dropped 4 bases, with 11 bases sitting between them. Germline CDR1 reads MDHEN; CDR2 reads SYDVKM. The DNA of the CDR3 is TGTGCCAGCAGTTCCTCCGCGATTAATCAGCCCCAGCATTTT. This gives the protein CASSSSAINQPQHF.

The chain uses TRBV7-9 and TRBJ2-5, with 9 bases lining up with TRBD1. The CDR3 covers 15 residues. The trim removed 5 bases at V and 5 bases at J, leaving 9 bases unmatched. Germline-derived CDR1 and CDR2 are SEHNR and FQNEAQ (reference sequence). The CDR3 DNA reads TGTGCCAGCAGCCTACGACAGGGGGTAGGGGAGACCCAGTACTTC. Protein sequence: CASSLRQGVGETQYF.

The chain recombines TRBV12-3 or TRBV12-4 with TRBJ2-7; D gene ambiguous. Deletions cut 5 bases from V and 5 bases from J, with 13 bases between. The CDR3 runs 13 residues. The CDR3 protein is CASSPSHSDEQYF. CDR3 in DNA: TGTGCCAGCAGTCCCTCTCACAGTGACGAGCAGTACTTC.

V and J are TRBV18 and TRBJ1-1; 12 positions agree with TRBD1. Trimming at V came to 5 bases and at J to 1 base, leaving 2 bases not matched to a gene. This CDR3 comprises 15 residues. Germline CDR1 and CDR2: KGHSH and LQKENI. The CDR3 spells CASSWGQGANTEAFF. CDR3 nucleotide sequence: TGTGCCAGCTCATGGGGACAGGGGGCGAACACTGAAGCTTTCTTT.

The DNA of the CDR3 is TGTGCCAGCAGTCCCGCACAGGGTGGCAATCAGCCCCAGCATTTT. Translated, it gives CASSPAQGGNQPQHF. The rearrangement joins TRBV2 to TRBJ1-5; D perhaps matches TRBD1 (6 bases). The ends were cut back, 5 bases at V and 2 bases at J, with 13 bases in the middle. CDR3 length: 15 residues. CDR1 is SNHLY, CDR2 FYNNEI, per germline.

This chain links TRBV10-3 with TRBJ2-2; 10 nucleotides align to TRBD2. Per germline, CDR1 ENHRY and CDR2 SYGVKD. Trimming removed 2 bases from V and 4 bases from J; junction bases left unmatched: 4. CDR3 size: 16 residues. CDR3 coding DNA: TGTGCCATCAGTGAGGGAAGACTAGCGGGCACCGGGGAGCTGTTTTTT. It translates to CAISEGRLAGTGELFF.

The chain couples TRBV11-1 to TRBJ2-1, with D possibly matching TRBD1 (6 bases). The V and J ends lost 3 bases and 4 bases respectively, with 10 bases between them. This CDR3 spans 14 amino acids. Germline loops: CDR1 SGHAT, CDR2 FQDESV (reference sequence). CDR3 loop: CASSLYREYNEQFF. CDR3 sequence (DNA): TGTGCCAGCAGCTTGTACAGGGAATACAATGAGCAGTTCTTC.

This rearrangement joins TRBV6-1 to TRBJ2-7; D is unclear. V lost 3 bases to trimming and J lost 3 bases, with 9 bases between them. Germline values: CDR1 MNHNS, CDR2 SASEGT. The CDR3 is 13 residues long. The CDR3 reads CASSESEVYEQYF. CDR3 coding DNA: TGTGCCAGCAGTGAGAGTGAAGTCTACGAGCAGTACTTC.

This chain connects TRBV12-3 or TRBV12-4 to TRBJ2-1; D is possibly TRBD2 (6 bases). The V gene lost 7 bases and the J gene lost 8 bases, with 9 bases spanning the gap. The CDR3 spans 11 residues. The CDR3 region is CASTIADEQFF. The CDR3 DNA reads TGTGCCAGCACCATAGCGGATGAGCAGTTCTTC.

This chain joins TRBV5-1 and TRBJ2-7; 7 nucleotides match TRBD1. Losses at the gene ends were 1 base for V and 1 base for J; bases not matched to a gene: 11. This CDR3 spans 17 amino acids. From germline, CDR1 is SGHRS and CDR2 YFSETQ. CDR3 region: CASSLQPTGAASYEQYF. The CDR3 DNA reads TGCGCCAGCAGCTTGCAACCAACAGGGGCGGCGTCCTACGAGCAGTACTTC. The complete variable domain, with remaining parts taken from reference TRBV5-1 and TRBJ2-7, reads KAGVTQTPRYLIKTRGQQVTLSCSPISGHRSVSWYQQTPGQGLQFLFEYFSETQRNKGNFPGRFSGRQFSNSRSEMNVSTLELGDSALYLCASSLQPTGAASYEQYFGPGTRLTVT.

The gene calls are TRBV6-1 and TRBJ2-5; D gene unclear. Deletions cut 3 bases from V and 1 base from J, with 15 bases between. CDR1 and CDR2 (germline): MNHNS, SASEGT. This CDR3 contains 16 residues. The CDR3 sequence is CASSEVVRPVQETQYF. As DNA, the CDR3 is TGTGCCAGCAGTGAGGTAGTCAGGCCCGTCCAAGAGACCCAGTACTTC.

The table lists this clone with a count of one. V gene TRBV7-6 combines with J gene TRBJ2-3, with TRBD2 identical over 9 bases. CDR3 length: 16 residues. Germline CDR1 is SGHVS and CDR2 is FNYEAQ. With 4 bases clipped from V and 6 bases from J, the junction kept 11 bases outside the gene matches. CDR3 amino acids: CASSSIAGAPGDTQYF. As DNA, the CDR3 is TGTGCCAGCAGCTCTATAGCGGGGGCGCCCGGGGATACGCAGTATTTT.

This chain connects TRBV7-8 to TRBJ2-5; 7 positions agree with TRBD1. This CDR3 has 14 residues. V shed 0 bases and J 5 bases; nucleotides not matched to a gene: 3. From germline, CDR1 is SGHVS and CDR2 FQNEAQ. CDR3 in DNA: TGTGCCAGCAGCTTAGCAGGGGGCTATGAGACCCAGTACTTC. It translates to CASSLAGGYETQYF.

The rearrangement joins TRBV6-5 to TRBJ2-5; 13 bases map to TRBD2. Unmatched junction bases numbered 0, after V lost 6 bases and J lost 2 bases. Germline V gives CDR1 MNHEY, CDR2 SVGAGI. The CDR3 is 14 amino acids. CDR3 DNA sequence: TGTGCCAGCAGGACTAGCGGGAGGCAAGAGACCCAGTACTTC. Protein product: CASRTSGRQETQYF.

The chain recombines TRBV24-1 with TRBJ2-1; 9 positions agree with TRBD2. This CDR3 is 17 amino acids long. Looked up from germline, CDR1 is KGHDR and CDR2 is SFDVKD. V was pared by 4 bases and J by 7 bases, with 13 bases of the junction left unmatched. CDR3 sequence (DNA): TGTGCCACCAGTGAAGGTAGCGGGAGTCCGCGACGAAATGAGCAGTTCTTC. Its translation is CATSEGSGSPRRNEQFF.

J is TRBJ1-5 and V is TRBV28, with D maybe TRBD1 (5 bases). The germline CDR1 and CDR2 sequences are MDHEN and SYDVKM. CDR3 length: 13 residues. V was shortened by 7 bases and J by 0 bases, with 7 bases between the two germline ends. CDR3: CASTRDSNQPQHF. The CDR3 DNA follows: TGTGCCAGCACCAGGGATAGCAATCAGCCCCAGCATTTT.